In this sample, the clone carrying this T cell receptor (beta chain) turned up a few times. The data were obtained in a study of human T cells and chemical hapten exposure. Each CDR3 protein gets one entry after TCRdb re-called the RACE reads with MiXCR. The sample lists more than 85,000 distinct CDR3 sequences; less than 40% were seen once. With V trimmed by 6 bases and J by 5 bases, 8 bases remained unmatched. Germline CDR1 MDHEN, CDR2 SYDVKM. The CDR3 covers 15 residues. The sample's time point: patch test 3, about 24 weeks after DPC sensitization. The treatment was: therapeutic diphenylcyclopropenone sensitization with weekly scalp DPC.

The specimen comprised whole blood, sampled in connection with sensitization to the hapten diphenylcyclopropenone (DPC). The chain joins TRBV28 to TRBJ1-5, with TRBD1 matching over 9 bases. The receptor comes from a man between 40 and 49 years old with alopecia areata. Some clones in this sample may be carry-over from other donors' samples. This chain's CDR3 is CASRNTGGADQPQHF. The DNA of the CDR3 is TGTGCCAGCAGAAACACAGGGGGCGCCGATCAGCCCCAGCATTTT.